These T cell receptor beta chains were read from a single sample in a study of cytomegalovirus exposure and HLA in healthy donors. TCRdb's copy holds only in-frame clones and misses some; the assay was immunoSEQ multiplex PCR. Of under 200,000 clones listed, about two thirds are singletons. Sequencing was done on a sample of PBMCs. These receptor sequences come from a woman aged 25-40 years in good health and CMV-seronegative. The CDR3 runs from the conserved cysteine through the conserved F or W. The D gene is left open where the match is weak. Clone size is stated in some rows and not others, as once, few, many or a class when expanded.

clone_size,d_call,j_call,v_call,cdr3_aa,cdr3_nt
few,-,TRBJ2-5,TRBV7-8,CASSLARAGKTQYF,TGTGCCAGCAGCTTAGCCAGGGCGGGAAAGACCCAGTACTTC
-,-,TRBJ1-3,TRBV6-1,CASSVMDSGFDTIYF,TGTGCCAGCAGTGTCATGGACTCCGGGTTTGACACCATATATTTT
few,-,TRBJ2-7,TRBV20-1,CSARGSREQYF,TGCAGTGCTAGGGGGAGCCGCGAGCAGTACTTC
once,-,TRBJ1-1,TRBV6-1,CASSEPRGNTEAFF,TGTGCCAGCAGTGAGCCTAGGGGGAACACTGAAGCTTTCTTT
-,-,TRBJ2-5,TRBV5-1,CASSPRTGYGGETQYF,TGCGCCAGCAGCCCACGAACAGGGTATGGGGGAGAGACCCAGTACTTC
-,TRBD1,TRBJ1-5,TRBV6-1,CASSTGTGGLQPQHF,TGTGCCAGCAGTACCGGGACAGGGGGCTTACAGCCCCAGCATTTT
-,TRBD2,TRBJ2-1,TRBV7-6,CASSPGVAGGDNEQFF,TGTGCCAGCAGCCCAGGGGTAGCGGGGGGTGACAATGAGCAGTTCTTC
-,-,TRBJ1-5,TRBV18,CASGEGLNQPQHF,TGTGCCAGCGGGGAGGGACTCAATCAGCCCCAGCATTTT
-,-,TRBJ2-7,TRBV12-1,CASSLTSVSYEQYF,TGTGCCAGCAGTCTTACTAGCGTTTCCTACGAGCAGTACTTC
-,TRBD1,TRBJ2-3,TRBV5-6,CASSQDRAVDTQYF,TGTGCCAGCAGCCAGGACAGGGCGGTAGATACGCAGTATTTT
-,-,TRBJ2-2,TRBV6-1,CATARRFTGELFF,TGTGCCACCGCGAGGCGATTCACCGGGGAGCTGTTTTTT
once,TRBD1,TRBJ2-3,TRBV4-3,CASSQATWLDRGTDTQYF,TGCGCCAGCAGCCAAGCTACGTGGTTAGACAGGGGCACAGATACGCAGTATTTT
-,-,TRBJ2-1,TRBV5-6,CASSSPRHSNEQFF,TGTGCCAGCAGCTCCCCGAGACACAGCAATGAGCAGTTCTTC
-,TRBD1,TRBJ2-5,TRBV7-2,CASSADGTGQETQYF,TGTGCCAGCAGCGCGGATGGGACAGGGCAAGAGACCCAGTACTTC
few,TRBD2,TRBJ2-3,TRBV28,CASSRTSGVRDTQYF,TGTGCCAGTTCTCGGACTAGCGGGGTTAGGGATACGCAGTATTTT
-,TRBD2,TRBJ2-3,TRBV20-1,CSAEKAGAQYF,TGCAGTGCTGAGAAAGCGGGGGCGCAGTATTTT
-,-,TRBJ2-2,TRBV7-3,CASSPQGWELFF,TGTGCCAGCAGCCCACAGGGATGGGAGCTGTTTTTT
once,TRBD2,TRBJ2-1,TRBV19,CASSIGGRNNEQFF,TGTGCCAGTAGTATAGGCGGGAGGAACAATGAGCAGTTCTTC
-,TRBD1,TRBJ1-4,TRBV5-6,CASSPGQINEKLFF,TGTGCCAGCAGCCCGGGACAGATTAATGAAAAACTGTTTTTT
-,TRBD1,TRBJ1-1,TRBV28,CASSLETGQDTEAFF,TGTGCCAGCAGTCTCGAGACAGGGCAGGACACTGAAGCTTTCTTT
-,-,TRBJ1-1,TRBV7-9,CASSSTTEAFF,TGTGCCAGCAGCTCGACAACTGAAGCTTTCTTT
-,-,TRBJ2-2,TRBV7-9,CASRLKQGGGELFF,TGTGCCAGCAGACTCAAACAGGGTGGCGGGGAGCTGTTTTTT
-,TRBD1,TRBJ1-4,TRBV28,CASSLGGTGGATNEKLFF,TGTGCCAGCAGTTTAGGCGGGACAGGGGGAGCAACTAATGAAAAACTGTTTTTT
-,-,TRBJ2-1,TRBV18,CASSSDGGLGQFF,TGTGCCAGCTCTAGTGATGGGGGCTTGGGGCAGTTCTTC
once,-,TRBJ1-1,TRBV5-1,CASRIVEDTEAFF,TGCGCCAGCAGAATTGTGGAGGACACTGAAGCTTTCTTT
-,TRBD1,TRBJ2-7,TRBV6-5,CASRSTGYHEQYF,TGTGCCAGCAGATCGACAGGGTACCACGAGCAGTACTTC
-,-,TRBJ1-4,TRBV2,CADSGEQGEKLFF,TGTGCGGATTCAGGGGAACAAGGTGAAAAACTGTTTTTT
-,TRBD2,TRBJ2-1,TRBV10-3,CAISTKREDYNEQFF,TGTGCCATCAGTACAAAGCGGGAGGATTACAATGAGCAGTTCTTC
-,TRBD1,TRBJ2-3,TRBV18,CASSPDREADTQYF,TGTGCCAGCTCACCGGACAGGGAGGCAGATACGCAGTATTTT